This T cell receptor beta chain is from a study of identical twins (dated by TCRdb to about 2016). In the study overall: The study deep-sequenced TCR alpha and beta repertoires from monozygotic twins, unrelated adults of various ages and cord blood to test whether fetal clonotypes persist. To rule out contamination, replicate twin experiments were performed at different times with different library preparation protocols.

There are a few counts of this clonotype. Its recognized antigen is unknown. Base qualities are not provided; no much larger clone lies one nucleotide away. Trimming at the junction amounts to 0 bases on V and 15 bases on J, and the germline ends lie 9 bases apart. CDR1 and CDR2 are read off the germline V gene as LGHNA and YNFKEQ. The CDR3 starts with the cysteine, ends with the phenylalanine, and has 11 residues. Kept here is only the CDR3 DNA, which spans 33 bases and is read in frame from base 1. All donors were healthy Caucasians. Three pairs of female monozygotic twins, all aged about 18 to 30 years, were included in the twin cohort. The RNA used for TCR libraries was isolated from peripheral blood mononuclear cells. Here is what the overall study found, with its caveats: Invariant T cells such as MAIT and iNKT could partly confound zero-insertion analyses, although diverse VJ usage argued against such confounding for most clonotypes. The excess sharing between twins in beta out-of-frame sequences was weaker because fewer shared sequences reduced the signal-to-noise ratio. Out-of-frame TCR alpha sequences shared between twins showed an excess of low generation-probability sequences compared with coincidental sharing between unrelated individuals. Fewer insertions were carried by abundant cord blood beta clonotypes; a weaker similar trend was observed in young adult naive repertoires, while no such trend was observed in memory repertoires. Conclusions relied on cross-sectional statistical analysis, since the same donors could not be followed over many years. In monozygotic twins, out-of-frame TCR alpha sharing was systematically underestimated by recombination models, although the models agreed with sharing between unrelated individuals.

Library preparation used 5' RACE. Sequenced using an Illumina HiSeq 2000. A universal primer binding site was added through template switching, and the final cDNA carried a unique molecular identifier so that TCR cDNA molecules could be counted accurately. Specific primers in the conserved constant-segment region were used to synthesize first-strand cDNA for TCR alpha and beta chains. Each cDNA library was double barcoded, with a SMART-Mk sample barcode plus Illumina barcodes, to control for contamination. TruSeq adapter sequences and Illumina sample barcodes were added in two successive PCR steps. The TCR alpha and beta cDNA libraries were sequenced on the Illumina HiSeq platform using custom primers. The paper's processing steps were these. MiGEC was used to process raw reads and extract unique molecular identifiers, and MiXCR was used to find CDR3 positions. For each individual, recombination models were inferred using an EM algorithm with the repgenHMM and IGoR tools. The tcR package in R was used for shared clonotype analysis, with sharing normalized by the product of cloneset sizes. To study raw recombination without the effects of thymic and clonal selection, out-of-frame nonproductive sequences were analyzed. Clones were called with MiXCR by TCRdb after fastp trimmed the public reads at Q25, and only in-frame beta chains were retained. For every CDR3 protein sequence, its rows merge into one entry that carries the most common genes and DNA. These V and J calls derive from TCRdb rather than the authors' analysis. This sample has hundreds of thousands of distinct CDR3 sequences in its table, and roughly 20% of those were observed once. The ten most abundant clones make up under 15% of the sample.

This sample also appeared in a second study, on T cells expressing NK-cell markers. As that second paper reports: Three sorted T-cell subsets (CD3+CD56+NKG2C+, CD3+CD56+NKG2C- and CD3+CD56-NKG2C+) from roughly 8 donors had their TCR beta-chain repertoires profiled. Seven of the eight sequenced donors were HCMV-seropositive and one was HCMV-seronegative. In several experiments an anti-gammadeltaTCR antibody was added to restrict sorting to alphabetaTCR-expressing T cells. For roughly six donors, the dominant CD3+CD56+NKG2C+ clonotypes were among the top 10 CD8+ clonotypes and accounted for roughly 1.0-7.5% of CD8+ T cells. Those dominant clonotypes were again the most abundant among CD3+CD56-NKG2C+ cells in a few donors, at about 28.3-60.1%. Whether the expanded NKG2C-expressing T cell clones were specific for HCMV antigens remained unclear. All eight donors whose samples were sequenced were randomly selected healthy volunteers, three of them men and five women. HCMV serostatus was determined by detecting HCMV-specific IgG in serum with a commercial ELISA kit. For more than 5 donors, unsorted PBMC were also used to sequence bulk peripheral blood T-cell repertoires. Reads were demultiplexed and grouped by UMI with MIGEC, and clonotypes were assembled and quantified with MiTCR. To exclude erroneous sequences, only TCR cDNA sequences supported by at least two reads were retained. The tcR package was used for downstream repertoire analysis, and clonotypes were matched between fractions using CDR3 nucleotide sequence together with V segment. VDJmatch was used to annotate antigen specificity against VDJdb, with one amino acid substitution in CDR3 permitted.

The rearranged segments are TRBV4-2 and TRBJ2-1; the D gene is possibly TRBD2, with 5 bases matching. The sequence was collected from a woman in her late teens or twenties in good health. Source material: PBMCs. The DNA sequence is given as TGTGCCAGCAGCCAAGATACGGGGATGTTCTTC. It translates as CASSQDTGMFF.